The T cell receptor beta chain described here comes from a study of response to subunit inactivated influenza vaccine (dated by TCRdb to 2016 to 2018). Study-level background: The study used deep quantitative T cell receptor repertoire profiling to track responses to a trivalent subunit inactivated influenza vaccine. The full study reports these points: According to the authors, only a limited number of new T cells may be recruited by each seasonal influenza vaccination.

As for this clonotype: What this receptor recognizes is not known. The sample holds no much larger clone one base away, and base qualities are not on file.

Library preparation used RT-PCR. Sequenced on an Illumina HiSeq 2500. TCRdb reworked the public reads: Q25 trimming with fastp, MiXCR clone assembly, productive beta chains retained. Each entry merges the rows of one CDR3 protein and shows their most common DNA and genes. This sample has more than 450,000 distinct CDR3 sequences in its table, and 12% of those were observed once. The ten largest clones take up approximately 10% of the sample. The clonotype comes from a man between 50 and 59 years old who received an inactivated influenza vaccine. Donor details come from another sample of the same person, matched by shared clones. The sample consisted of PBMCs from blood, taken on the day of vaccination.

The CDR3 sequence is CASSPLDRYEQYF. The DNA sequence is given as TGTGCCAGCTCACCACTGGACCGCTACGAGCAGTACTTC. The sequence links TRBV18 to TRBJ2-7, with no confident D gene call. For CDR1 and CDR2, the germline V gene lists KGHSH and LQKENI. V sheds 1 base and J sheds 3 bases, leaving 7 bases between their ends. Reading from cysteine to phenylalanine, the CDR3 counts 13 amino acids. CDR3 DNA only is kept here, 39 bases in frame from base 1.